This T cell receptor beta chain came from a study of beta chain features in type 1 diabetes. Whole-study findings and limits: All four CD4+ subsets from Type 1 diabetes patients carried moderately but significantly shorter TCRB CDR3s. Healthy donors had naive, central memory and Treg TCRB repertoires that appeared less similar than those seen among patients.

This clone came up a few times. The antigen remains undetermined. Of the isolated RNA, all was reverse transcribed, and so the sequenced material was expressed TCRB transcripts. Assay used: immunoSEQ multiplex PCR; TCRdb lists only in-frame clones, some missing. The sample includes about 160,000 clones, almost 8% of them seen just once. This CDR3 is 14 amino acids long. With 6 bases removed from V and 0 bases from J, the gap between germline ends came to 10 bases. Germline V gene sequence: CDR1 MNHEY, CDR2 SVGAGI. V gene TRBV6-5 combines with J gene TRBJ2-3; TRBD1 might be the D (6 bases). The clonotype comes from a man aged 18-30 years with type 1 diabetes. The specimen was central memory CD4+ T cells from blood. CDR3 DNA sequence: TGTGCCAGCAGGAGCGGACAGAGCACAGATACGCAGTATTTT. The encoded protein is CASRSGQSTDTQYF.